The clone carrying this T cell receptor (beta chain) appeared a few times. Its antigen is unidentified. This specimen belongs to a study of T cell repertoires in cytomegalovirus infection. TCRdb re-analysed the reads in MiXCR, keeping a single row per CDR3 protein. The sample lists 900,000 to 950,000 distinct CDR3 sequences, roughly a third occurring once. In germline, CDR1 is SEHNR, CDR2 FQNEAQ (reference sequence). Trimming pared 6 bases from V and 1 base from J, leaving 11 bases between. This CDR3 is built from 14 residues. The material was cultured CD8+ T cells from PBMCs, obtained from culture after CMV antigen stimulation. V and J are TRBV7-9 and TRBJ2-3, with D possibly matching TRBD1 (5 bases). The sequence came from a human donor in good health (CMV status not recorded). Some clones in this sample may be carry-over from other donors' samples. The CDR3 DNA follows: TGTGCCAGCAGTCCGACAGATCGCACAGATACGCAGTATTTT. Translation: CASSPTDRTDTQYF. The full variable domain, rest sourced from reference TRBV7-9 and TRBJ2-3, is DTGVSQNPRHKITKRGQNVTFRCDPISEHNRLYWYRQTLGQGPEFLTYFQNEAQLEKSRLLSDRFSAERPKGSFSTLEIQRTEQGDSAMYLCASSPTDRTDTQYFGPGTRLTVL.